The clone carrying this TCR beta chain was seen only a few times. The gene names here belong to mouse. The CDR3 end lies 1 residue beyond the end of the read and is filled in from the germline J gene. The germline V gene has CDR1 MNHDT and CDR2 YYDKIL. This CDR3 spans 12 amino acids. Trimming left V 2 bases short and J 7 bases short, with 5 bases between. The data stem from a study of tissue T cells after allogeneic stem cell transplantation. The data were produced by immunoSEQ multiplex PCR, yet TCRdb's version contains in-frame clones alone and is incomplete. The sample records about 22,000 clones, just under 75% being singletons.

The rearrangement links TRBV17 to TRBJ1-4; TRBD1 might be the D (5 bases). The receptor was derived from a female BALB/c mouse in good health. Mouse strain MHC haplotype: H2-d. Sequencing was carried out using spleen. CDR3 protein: CASSRQGERLFF. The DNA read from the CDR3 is TGTGCTAGCAGTAGACAGGGCGAAAGATTATTT.